The 9 T cell receptor beta chains in this list originate from one sample, sequenced in a study of cytomegalovirus exposure and HLA in healthy donors (dated by TCRdb to about 2017). To prepare the library, the immunoSEQ multiplex PCR assay was applied. The multiplex PCR relied on a mix of 60 forward primers for TCR Vbeta segments and 13 reverse primers for TCR Jbeta segments. This is the immuneACCESS table as TCRdb keeps it, with only in-frame sequences that have V and J called. A part of the clones is gone; compared with another copy, unresolved V genes explain less than half, and the rest is unexplained. The sample table lists around 180,000 clones, 78% of them with a count of one. In total, the top ten clones hold 4.5% to 7.5% of the sample. Sequencing was carried out using PBMCs. All receptors come from a woman aged 25 to 39 in good health and CMV-seropositive.

The chain recombines TRBV7-6 with TRBJ2-1, with 8 bases identical to TRBD2. J lost 1 base, V lost 4 bases, and 9 bases had no gene match. This CDR3 is 17 amino acids long. Germline CDR1 and CDR2: SGHVS and FNYEAQ. Here the CDR3 reads CASSYPQSGGSYNEQFF. For the CDR3, the DNA is TGTGCCAGCAGCTACCCTCAAAGCGGGGGATCCTACAATGAGCAGTTCTTC.

This clone was counted between two and nine times. J is TRBJ1-4 and V is TRBV19; 12 bases fit TRBD1. Germline CDR1 LNHDA, CDR2 SQIVND (reference sequence). J gave up 7 bases and V 3 bases, and 6 bases lay outside the gene matches. This CDR3 comprises 16 residues. CDR3: CASSIGTGGAFEKLFF. For the CDR3, the DNA is TGTGCCAGTAGTATCGGGACAGGGGGCGCGTTTGAAAAACTGTTTTTT.

The chain couples TRBV29-1 to TRBJ2-3; 7 nucleotides agree with TRBD1. Germline assignment: CDR1 SQVTM and CDR2 ANQGSEA. J lost 2 bases, V lost 6 bases, and 8 bases had no gene match. The CDR3 contains 14 residues. DNA of the CDR3: TGCAGCGTGGGGGACAGAGGTCCCACAGATACGCAGTATTTT. Protein sequence: CSVGDRGPTDTQYF.

This clone was observed a few times. V is TRBV7-8 and J is TRBJ2-5; TRBD2 aligns across 8 bases. The CDR3 has 17 amino acids. Germline CDR1 SGHVS, CDR2 FQNEAQ. V shed 7 bases and J 2 bases; nucleotides not matched to a gene: 15. CDR3: CASNTPGGGNYQETQYF. In DNA form, the CDR3 reads TGTGCCAGCAACACCCCCGGGGGGGGGAACTATCAAGAGACCCAGTACTTC.

The CDR3 sequence is CASRRRGSSYNEQFF. The DNA of the CDR3 is TGTGCCAGCAGGAGGCGGGGGAGCTCCTACAATGAGCAGTTCTTC. The J gene is TRBJ2-1, the V gene TRBV7-2; 7 bases are a match to TRBD2. After removal of 6 bases from V and 0 bases from J, the junction contained 5 bases not matched to a gene. The CDR3 spans 15 residues. Germline lookup yields CDR1 SGHTA and CDR2 FQGNSA.

The rearrangement links TRBV25-1 to TRBJ2-5; 13 bases agree with TRBD2. The germline V gene encodes CDR1 MGHDK and CDR2 SYGVNS. V gave up 3 bases and J gave up 1 base; unmatched junction bases: 2. This CDR3 has 16 amino acids. CDR3 amino acids: CASSDRTSGSQETQYF. CDR3 coding DNA: TGTGCCAGCAGTGATCGGACTAGCGGGAGCCAAGAGACCCAGTACTTC.

The gene calls are TRBV2 and TRBJ1-3; TRBD1 is a possible D gene (5 bases). V was cut by 6 bases and J by 11 bases, with 20 bases left in between. CDR3 length: 14 amino acids. Per germline, CDR1 SNHLY and CDR2 FYNNEI. CDR3 loop: CASSAGAREGAIYF. DNA for the CDR3: TGTGCCAGCAGCGCCGGGGCCAGGGAGGGTGCCATATATTTT.

The chain recombines TRBV18 with TRBJ1-5, with a possible D match to TRBD1 (5 bases). The CDR3 extends over 13 amino acids. Per germline, CDR1 KGHSH and CDR2 LQKENI. The ends were cut back, 5 bases at V and 5 bases at J, with 10 bases in the middle. The CDR3 loop reads CASSTPGDQPQHF. DNA of the CDR3: TGTGCCAGCTCAACCCCGGGGGATCAGCCCCAGCATTTT.

This clone was observed a handful of times. The rearrangement joins TRBV7-6 to TRBJ1-1, with TRBD1 matching over 11 bases. Per germline, CDR1 SGHVS and CDR2 FNYEAQ. This CDR3 contains 14 residues. Trimming removed 4 bases from V and 4 bases from J; junction bases left unmatched: 2. The CDR3 is CASSSGTGGTEAFF. The CDR3 bases are TGTGCCAGCAGCTCCGGGACAGGGGGCACTGAAGCTTTCTTT.